Listed below are T cell receptor beta chains from one sample, sequenced in a study of identical twins. In TCRdb, the 5' RACE reads were re-called with MiXCR into one record per CDR3 protein. Of fewer than 250,000 distinct CDR3 sequences in the sample, roughly 7% were seen once. The sample was also linked to a second study, of yellow fever vaccine responses in identical twins.

The sequencing sample was made of memory (CD45RO+) T cells sorted from blood. Every receptor here comes from a young woman in good health. Both conserved end residues are part of each CDR3. The D gene is left open where the match is weak. Not every row has a clone size; where given, it reads once, few, many or a size class.

J gene	clone size	V gene	D gene	CDR3 DNA	CDR3 protein
TRBJ2-2	.	TRBV5-1	.	TGCGCCAGCAGCCTAAGGGCAACTTTAACCGGGGAGCTGTTTTTT	CASSLRATLTGELFF
TRBJ1-2	many	TRBV7-9	TRBD1	TGTGCCAGCAGCCGACCGGGACAGCTGTATGGCTACACCTTC	CASSRPGQLYGYTF
TRBJ1-1	many	TRBV10-2	.	TGCGCCAGCAGGACAGGATACATGAACACTGAAGCTTTCTTT	CASRTGYMNTEAFF
TRBJ1-4	few	TRBV12-3/TRBV12-4	TRBD1	TGTGCCAGCAGAAAGGGGACAGGGGCAACTAATGAAAAACTGTTTTTT	CASRKGTGATNEKLFF
TRBJ2-3	many	TRBV5-5	TRBD1	TGTGCCAGCAGACCGACAGGGACCACAGATACGCAGTATTTT	CASRPTGTTDTQYF
TRBJ1-1	many	TRBV12-3/TRBV12-4	.	TGTGCCAGCAGTTCAACCACAGGGCGAACTGAAGCTTTCTTT	CASSSTTGRTEAFF
TRBJ1-1	.	TRBV5-1	TRBD1	TGCGCCAGCACCTTATCCGGGACAGGGACCGGAGCTTTCTTT	CASTLSGTGTGAFF
TRBJ1-5	.	TRBV7-2	TRBD1	TGTGCCAGCAGCTTCCAAGGGACAGGTAGCAATCAGCCCCAGCATTTT	CASSFQGTGSNQPQHF
TRBJ2-3	many	TRBV5-1	.	TGCGCCAGCAGCCACGGACTGGAGGCTAGCACAGATACGCAGTATTTT	CASSHGLEASTDTQYF
TRBJ2-1	.	TRBV18	TRBD2	TGTGCCAGCTCACCACCCGCGGGAGTGAGGAATGAGCAGTTCTTC	CASSPPAGVRNEQFF
TRBJ2-5	few	TRBV3-1	TRBD1	TGTGCCAGCAGCCAAGCGGGACAGGGCGGGACCCAGTACTTC	CASSQAGQGGTQYF
TRBJ2-1	.	TRBV20-1	.	TGCAGTGCAACTAACAAGGGACAGCAGTTCTTC	CSATNKGQQFF
TRBJ2-3	few	TRBV6-4	TRBD1	TGTGCCAGCAGTGCCGGGACAGGGGGGCCAGATACGCAGTATTTT	CASSAGTGGPDTQYF
TRBJ2-1	.	TRBV29-1	TRBD2	TGCAGCGTCGGACTAGATGGGGCCAATGAGCAGTTCTTC	CSVGLDGANEQFF
TRBJ2-1	many	TRBV7-8	.	TGTGCCAGCAGCCCTAGGCGCGAGAGCTCCTACAATGAGCAGTTCTTC	CASSPRRESSYNEQFF
TRBJ2-5	many	TRBV24-1	.	TGTGCCACCAGTGGGTGGAAGAGAGAGACCCAGTACTTC	CATSGWKRETQYF
TRBJ2-5	.	TRBV3-1	TRBD2	TGTGCCAGCAGCCAAGATTGGGGGGGACTTGTCCAAGAGACCCAGTACTTC	CASSQDWGGLVQETQYF
TRBJ2-2	few	TRBV4-1	TRBD1	TGCGCCAGCGCACAGGGGGCCGGGGAGCTGTTTTTT	CASAQGAGELFF
TRBJ2-3	few	TRBV5-6	.	TGTGCCAGCAGCTGGCGCGCAGATACGCAGTATTTT	CASSWRADTQYF
TRBJ1-6	.	TRBV7-9	TRBD1	TGTGCCAGCAGCTTATTCCCACAGGGGGCGAATTCTTCACCCCTCCACTTT	CASSLFPQGANSSPLHF
TRBJ2-1	many	TRBV2	.	TGTGCCAGCAGTGAAGTACAGGGTGGGCAGTTCTTC	CASSEVQGGQFF
TRBJ2-2	once	TRBV7-8	TRBD1	TGTGCCAGCAGCCCAATGCAGGGGGCGAGGACCGGGGAGCTGTTTTTT	CASSPMQGARTGELFF
TRBJ2-3	many	TRBV7-9	.	TGTGCCAGCAGTTTGAGAGGGGGCACAGATACGCAGTATTTT	CASSLRGGTDTQYF
TRBJ2-7	.	TRBV2	TRBD2	TGTGCCAGCAGTGGCCTCGGGACTAGGAACGAGCAGTACTTC	CASSGLGTRNEQYF
TRBJ2-5	few	TRBV28	.	TGTGCCAGCCAGCGACAGGACCAAGAGACCCAGTACTTC	CASQRQDQETQYF
TRBJ2-5	many	TRBV5-5	.	TGTGCCAGCAGCTTAAACGCTATCCAAGAGACCCAGTACTTC	CASSLNAIQETQYF
TRBJ2-1	.	TRBV12-3/TRBV12-4	.	TGTGCCAGCAGTTTAGATCGGGGGACTTATGATGAGCAGTTCTTC	CASSLDRGTYDEQFF
TRBJ2-1	.	TRBV29-1	TRBD2	TGCAGCCATCTGCCGGGAGGGCGCAATGAGCAGTTCTTC	CSHLPGGRNEQFF
TRBJ2-3	.	TRBV5-6	TRBD2	TGTGCCAGCAGCACCCCTAGCGGGACCACAGATACGCAGTATTTT	CASSTPSGTTDTQYF
TRBJ2-3	.	TRBV3-1	.	TGTGCCAGCAGGCCGGACTGGCAAAACACAGATACGCAGTATTTT	CASRPDWQNTDTQYF
TRBJ2-7	few	TRBV2	.	TGTGCCAGCAGAATGGAGGGCTACGAGCAGTACTTC	CASRMEGYEQYF
TRBJ2-5	.	TRBV19	.	TGTGCCAGTAGAAAACTAATGGGTGGAGGGGAGACCCAGTACTTC	CASRKLMGGGETQYF
TRBJ2-1	.	TRBV3-1	TRBD2	TGTGCCAGCAGCCAAGGGACTAGATGGGACAATGAGCAGTTCTTC	CASSQGTRWDNEQFF
TRBJ2-1	few	TRBV29-1	TRBD1	TGCAGCGTCGGCGATACAGGGGGCAATGAGCAGTTCTTC	CSVGDTGGNEQFF
TRBJ1-2	.	TRBV6-1	.	TGTGCCAGCAGTGAGTCTTCGGAGAACTATGGCTACACCTTC	CASSESSENYGYTF
TRBJ2-3	many	TRBV18	TRBD1	TGTGCCAGCTCGAGGGACAGAGATACGCAGTATTTT	CASSRDRDTQYF
TRBJ2-2	many	TRBV11-2	.	TGTGCCAGCAGCCATTTCAGGGGCGCGGGCGGGGAGCTGTTTTTT	CASSHFRGAGGELFF
TRBJ2-4	many	TRBV29-1	TRBD2	TGCAGCGTTGAGGGGACTAGCGGAAACATTCAGTACTTC	CSVEGTSGNIQYF
TRBJ1-2	.	TRBV6-4	TRBD1	TGTGCCATCTGTCCAACCGGGACAGGGGGTAGAGCTAACTATGGCTACACCTTC	CAICPTGTGGRANYGYTF
TRBJ2-7	.	TRBV10-3	.	TGTGCCATCACCCCGGGACAAGGGTACGAGCAGTACTTC	CAITPGQGYEQYF
TRBJ1-5	.	TRBV6-1	.	TGTGCCAGCAGTGAGCAGGCCGGGGGGCAGCCCCAGCATTTT	CASSEQAGGQPQHF
TRBJ2-7	few	TRBV11-3	TRBD1	TGTGCCAGCAGCCCCGGGGACCGGACAGGAAATTACGAGCAGTACTTC	CASSPGDRTGNYEQYF
TRBJ2-1	many	TRBV10-3	.	TGTGCCATCAGTGAGTCCGGAGGACCCGACAATGAGCAGTTCTTC	CAISESGGPDNEQFF
TRBJ1-1	.	TRBV10-2	TRBD1	TGCGCCAGCAGTGCGAGTAAAACAGGGGCGAACACTGAAGCTTTCTTT	CASSASKTGANTEAFF